Listed here are 29 T cell receptor beta chains from one sample, sequenced in a study of cytomegalovirus exposure and HLA in healthy donors. Only in-frame clones appear in the TCRdb table, and some are missing; sequencing was by immunoSEQ multiplex PCR. Found here are roughly 200,000 clones, roughly 77% of them singletons; the top ten hold roughly 1.2%. Sample: PBMCs. These receptors were taken from a woman in her twenties or thirties in good health and CMV-seronegative.

The rearrangement joins TRBV9 to TRBJ2-7; D may be TRBD1 (6 bases). The ends were cut back, 0 bases at V and 6 bases at J, with 13 bases in the middle. CDR1 SGDLS and CDR2 YYNGEE come from the germline V gene. The CDR3 length is 14 residues. The CDR3 nucleotides are TGTGCCAGCAGCGTAGCTAGCCAGGGGCGCGAGCAGTACTTC. This translates into CASSVASQGREQYF.

This sequence joins TRBV18 and TRBJ1-2, with 7 bases identical to TRBD1. The CDR3 spans 16 residues. The V gene end was trimmed by 4 bases and the J gene end by 5 bases; junction bases not matched to a gene: 13. Germline V gene lookup returns CDR1 KGHSH and CDR2 LQKENI. Here the CDR3 DNA reads TGTGCCAGCTCACAAATCAAGGGGGCGCGAAGGTATGGCTACACCTTC. This translates into CASSQIKGARRYGYTF.

V is TRBV6-5 and J is TRBJ2-1; D is possibly TRBD2 (5 bases). The CDR3 has 15 amino acids. The germline V gene has CDR1 MNHEY and CDR2 SVGAGI. Trimming cost V 2 bases and J 0 bases, with 8 bases left between them. CDR3 region: CASSYERNSYNEQFF. In nucleotides, the CDR3 is TGTGCCAGCAGTTACGAGCGGAACTCCTACAATGAGCAGTTCTTC.

The chain combines TRBV27 with TRBJ1-2, with D tentatively TRBD1 (6 bases). Germline V gives CDR1 MNHEY, CDR2 SMNVEV (reference sequence). The CDR3 totals 13 residues. The V gene lost 5 bases and the J gene lost 4 bases, with 11 bases spanning the gap. This CDR3 is CASSPGGAYGYTF. CDR3 in DNA: TGTGCCAGCAGTCCTGGGGGGGCCTATGGCTACACCTTC.

The V gene is TRBV27, the J gene TRBJ2-1, with D unclear. V was trimmed by 6 bases and J by 7 bases, leaving 4 bases between them. This CDR3 is 10 amino acids long. Germline lookup yields CDR1 MNHEY and CDR2 SMNVEV (reference sequence). The CDR3 reads CASRTNEQFF. DNA of the CDR3: TGTGCCAGCAGAACTAATGAGCAGTTCTTC.

V and J are TRBV5-6 and TRBJ1-1, with D perhaps matching TRBD1 (6 bases). V lost 2 bases and J 3 bases, leaving 26 bases between the germline ends. Germline V CDR1 and CDR2: SGHDT, YYEEEE. CDR3 length equals 19 residues. The CDR3 is CASSFGVNGGPSGDTEAFF. CDR3 nucleotide sequence: TGTGCCAGCAGCTTTGGAGTTAACGGGGGGCCGAGCGGAGACACTGAAGCTTTCTTT.

This rearrangement joins TRBV30 to TRBJ2-7; D is uncertain. Between the trimmed V and J ends, which lost 0 bases and 5 bases, there was a span of 5 bases. This CDR3 has 11 amino acids. CDR1 is GTSNPN and CDR2 is SVGIG in the germline V gene (reference sequence). The CDR3 bases are TGTGCCTGGAGTGTTTCAGACGAGCAGTACTTC. Translation: CAWSVSDEQYF.

The rearrangement links TRBV2 to TRBJ2-1; the match to TRBD2 covers 9 bases. V shed 8 bases, J shed 0 bases, and the junction held 8 bases outside the gene matches. Germline V lookup: CDR1 SNHLY, CDR2 FYNNEI. The CDR3 is made up of 16 amino acids. CDR3 sequence: CASSERGLASYNEQFF. CDR3 DNA: TGTGCCAGCTCCGAGAGGGGACTAGCCTCCTACAATGAGCAGTTCTTC.

The V and J genes are TRBV19 and TRBJ2-7; 7 positions match TRBD1. V lost 10 bases to trimming and J lost 3 bases; unmatched junction nucleotides: 12. The CDR3 sequence is 14 residues long. Germline V gene lookup returns CDR1 LNHDA and CDR2 SQIVND (reference sequence). The CDR3 nucleotides are TGTGCCACGAGGGGGCAGATCTACTACTACGAGCAGTACTTC. It is translated as CATRGQIYYYEQYF. Full variable domain (rest looked up from reference TRBV19 and TRBJ2-7): DGGITQSPKYLFRKEGQNVTLSCEQNLNHDAMYWYRQDPGQGLRLIYYSQIVNDFQKGDIAEGYSVSREKKESFPLTVTSAQKNPTAFYLCATRGQIYYYEQYFGPGTRLTVT.

This sequence joins TRBV2 and TRBJ1-6; D call uncertain. V was cut by 8 bases and J by 10 bases, with 15 bases left in between. This CDR3 has 13 residues. CDR1 and CDR2 (germline): SNHLY, FYNNEI. This CDR3 reads CASSAGDLSPLHF. The CDR3 nucleotides are TGTGCCAGCTCTGCAGGTGACCTCTCACCCCTCCACTTT.

The chain has TRBV6-1 and TRBJ1-2; TRBD1 aligns across 10 bases. This CDR3 contains 16 residues. The J segment lost 6 bases and the V segment lost 4 bases, leaving 11 bases of the junction unmatched. Per the germline V gene, CDR1 is MNHNS and CDR2 is SASEGT. CDR3 nucleotide sequence: TGTGCCAGCAGTGGTCCGGACAGGGGGGTGCACGATGGCTACACCTTC. Translation gives CASSGPDRGVHDGYTF.

The J gene is TRBJ1-5, the V gene TRBV7-2; the match to TRBD1 covers 7 bases. This CDR3 comprises 17 residues. Germline values: CDR1 SGHTA, CDR2 FQGNSA. V shed 5 bases and J 4 bases; nucleotides not matched to a gene: 14. This CDR3 reads CASSAYRGLGLNQPQHF. The DNA of the CDR3 is TGTGCCAGCAGCGCGTACAGGGGCTTGGGTCTGAATCAGCCCCAGCATTTT.

As regards this clone: Other nucleotide sequences from this sample produce the same CDR3. The chain recombines TRBV6-5 with TRBJ1-5, with D perhaps matching TRBD1 (6 bases). CDR1 is MNHEY and CDR2 is SVGAGI in the germline V gene. This CDR3 spans 13 amino acids. V dropped 6 bases and J dropped 4 bases, with 10 bases sitting between them. CDR3 in amino acids: CASSGQQNQPQHF. The CDR3 nucleotides read TGTGCCAGCAGCGGACAGCAAAATCAGCCCCAGCATTTT.

The chain employs TRBV25-1 and TRBJ1-4; 7 positions match TRBD1. The CDR3 totals 14 residues. The germline V gene has CDR1 MGHDK and CDR2 SYGVNS. The V segment lost 4 bases and the J segment 8 bases; nucleotides outside the gene matches: 7. The CDR3, as DNA: TGTGCCAGCAGTGTAGGAGGGGGCGCGGAAAAACTGTTTTTT. Translating it yields CASSVGGGAEKLFF.

This clone was observed a single time. The chain joins TRBV5-1 to TRBJ1-2; 7 nucleotides align to TRBD1. Unmatched junction bases numbered 14, after V lost 4 bases and J lost 8 bases. CDR3 length: 15 amino acids. CDR1 and CDR2 from the germline V gene are SGHRS and YFSETQ. This chain's CDR3 is CASSHWGQSVDGYTF. The CDR3 DNA reads TGCGCCAGCAGCCACTGGGGACAGTCAGTTGACGGCTACACCTTC.

The chain has TRBV5-1 and TRBJ1-4, with 9 nucleotides matching TRBD1. Germline CDR1 is SGHRS and CDR2 is YFSETQ. V dropped 3 bases and J dropped 12; count of bases not matched to a gene: 3. This CDR3 is 12 amino acids long. Here the CDR3 DNA reads TGCGCCAGCAGCTGGGACAGGGACGAACTGTTTTTT. Its protein product is CASSWDRDELFF.

The chain combines TRBV4-1 with TRBJ1-2, with 9 bases identical to TRBD1. Germline lookup yields CDR1 MGHRA and CDR2 YSYEKL. After removal of 1 base from V and 4 bases from J, the junction contained 4 bases not matched to a gene. The CDR3 consists of 15 residues. Here the CDR3 DNA reads TGCGCCAGCAGCCAAGCGGACAGGGGCGCCTATGGCTACACCTTC. Encoded protein: CASSQADRGAYGYTF.

The V call is TRBV2, the J call TRBJ2-5; 14 nucleotides match TRBD2. CDR3 length: 15 residues. V was clipped by 3 bases and J by 5 bases; unmatched bases: 2. Looked up from germline, CDR1 is SNHLY and CDR2 is FYNNEI. CDR3 region: CASSDRTSGRETQYF. The DNA of the CDR3 is TGTGCCAGCAGTGACAGGACTAGCGGGAGGGAGACCCAGTACTTC.

CDR3 loop: CASRLQDPRDNFSNQPQHF. The CDR3, as DNA: TGTGCAAGTCGCCTACAGGATCCCCGGGACAACTTTAGCAATCAGCCCCAGCATTTT. The V gene is TRBV12-2, the J gene TRBJ1-5; the table assigns TRBD1, which was not confirmed against the DNA. TRBV12-2 is a pseudogene. The CDR3 is 19 residues long.

This CDR3 reads CASSQRDTHGDTQYF. The CDR3 nucleotides are TGCGCCAGCAGCCAGCGGGATACCCATGGGGATACGCAGTATTTT. The chain joins TRBV5-1 to TRBJ2-3, with 7 bases that match TRBD2. Germline V gene data show CDR1 as SGHRS and CDR2 as YFSETQ. Trimming at V came to 4 bases and at J to 6 bases, leaving 11 bases not matched to a gene. The CDR3 consists of 15 residues.

This clone was recorded once. This chain connects TRBV25-1 to TRBJ1-4, with D perhaps TRBD1 (6 bases). This CDR3 region has 15 residues. Germline CDR1 MGHDK, CDR2 SYGVNS. Trimming shortened V by 3 bases and J by 4 bases, and 12 bases separated the two germline ends. The chain's CDR3 is CASSDRRQVNEKLFF. The CDR3 DNA sequence: TGTGCCAGCAGTGACCGAAGACAGGTTAATGAAAAACTGTTTTTT. Full variable domain (outside the CDR3, taken from reference TRBV25-1 and TRBJ1-4): EADIYQTPRYLVIGTGKKITLECSQTMGHDKMYWYQQDPGMELHLIHYSYGVNSTEKGDLSSESTVSRIRTEHFPLTLESARPSHTSQYLCASSDRRQVNEKLFFGSGTQLSVL.

V and J are TRBV29-1 and TRBJ1-2; D not resolved. This CDR3 is built from 11 residues. The germline V gene has CDR1 SQVTM and CDR2 ANQGSEA. Trimming cost V 2 bases and J 10 bases, with 11 bases left between them. The CDR3, as DNA: TGCAGCGTTGAAAAACCGACTTTCTACACCTTC. It specifies CSVEKPTFYTF.

The chain uses TRBV28 and TRBJ2-7; 10 bases are a match to TRBD2. Germline CDR1 reads MDHEN; CDR2 reads SYDVKM. The CDR3 extends over 17 amino acids. The V segment lost 1 base and the J segment 2 bases; nucleotides outside the gene matches: 8. In DNA form, the CDR3 reads TGTGCCAGCAGTTTATTTAGCGGGGGGTACCTTCCCTACGAGCAGTACTTC. It yields the protein CASSLFSGGYLPYEQYF.

The V gene is TRBV29-1, the J gene TRBJ1-2; tentatively, D is TRBD1 (6 bases). V was shortened by 2 bases and J by 4 bases, with 11 bases between the two germline ends. CDR1 is SQVTM, CDR2 ANQGSEA, per germline. The length of the CDR3 is 13 residues. Here the CDR3 reads CSVERTVRYGYTF. The CDR3 nucleotides read TGCAGCGTTGAACGGACAGTCCGCTATGGCTACACCTTC.

The chain joins TRBV6-5 to TRBJ1-1, with 10 positions matching TRBD1. The germline CDR1 and CDR2 sequences are MNHEY and SVGAGI. The CDR3 has 14 amino acids. Trimming cost V 4 bases and J 7 bases; bases outside gene matches: 6. Written as DNA, the CDR3 is TGTGCCAGCAGTTGGGACAGGGGAGGGGGTGAAGCTTTCTTT. It is translated as CASSWDRGGGEAFF.

CDR3 region: CAWSSGSQPQHF. CDR3 bases: TGTGCCTGGAGTTCGGGTAGTCAGCCCCAGCATTTT. The chain employs TRBV30 and TRBJ1-5; D ambiguous. The length of the CDR3 is 12 residues. V gave up 2 bases and J gave up 6 bases, with 8 bases separating them. Looked up from germline, CDR1 is GTSNPN and CDR2 is SVGIG (reference sequence).

The chain couples TRBV2 to TRBJ1-5; D uncertain. V was trimmed by 2 bases and J by 0 bases, leaving 8 bases between them. Germline lookup yields CDR1 SNHLY and CDR2 FYNNEI. The CDR3 consists of 15 residues. Here the CDR3 DNA reads TGTGCCAGCAGTGAAAACAGCCTTAGCAATCAGCCCCAGCATTTT. It encodes CASSENSLSNQPQHF.

The chain has TRBV5-6 and TRBJ1-6, with 7 nucleotides matching TRBD1. CDR3 length: 17 residues. Germline V CDR1 and CDR2: SGHDT, YYEEEE. Trimming removed 0 bases from V and 10 bases from J; junction bases left unmatched: 13. The CDR3 here is CASSLAGSGTASSPLHF. DNA of the CDR3: TGTGCCAGCAGCTTGGCCGGGTCTGGGACAGCAAGCTCACCCCTCCACTTT.

The genes are TRBV5-1 and TRBJ2-7; 9 positions agree with TRBD2. The CDR3 consists of 15 residues. Germline CDR1 SGHRS, CDR2 YFSETQ. V lost 4 bases to trimming and J lost 1 base; unmatched junction nucleotides: 6. The CDR3 protein is CASSTTSGPSYEQYF. In DNA form, the CDR3 reads TGCGCCAGCAGCACGACTAGCGGACCTTCCTACGAGCAGTACTTC.